This T cell receptor beta chain was sequenced for a study of T cells expressing NK-cell markers. At the level of the study: The study drew TCR beta repertoires from sorted CD3+CD56+NKG2C+, CD3+CD56+NKG2C- and CD3+CD56-NKG2C+ T cells. General study findings and limits: Dominance of the CD3+CD56-NKG2C+ fraction by these clonotypes also held in several donors. Dominant NKG2C+ clonotypes made up roughly 1.0-8% of CD8+ T cells in more than 5 donors.

A word on this clonotype: Its antigen remains unknown.

What made the TCR beta cDNA was 5'RACE template switching with UMIs. After re-calling the 5' RACE reads, TCRdb lists one entry per CDR3 protein, DNA absent. Its listing shows approximately 420,000 distinct CDR3 sequences. The CDR3 covers 16 residues. The germline V gene encodes CDR1 SEHNR and CDR2 FQNEAQ (reference sequence). The TCR comes from a woman between 45 and 60 years old in good health. Material: blood T cells: a sorted CD56 or NKG2C T cell subset, CD4+ or CD8+ T cells, or bulk PBMC T cells (not recorded which). The gene calls are TRBV7-9 and TRBJ2-2; no DNA is available, so the TRBD2 call from TCRdb remains unchecked. CDR3 loop: CASTVGLAGGNGELFF. The variable domain in full, completed from reference TRBV7-9 and TRBJ2-2, reads DTGVSQNPRHKITKRGQNVTFRCDPISEHNRLYWYRQTLGQGPEFLTYFQNEAQLEKSRLLSDRFSAERPKGSFSTLEIQRTEQGDSAMYLCASTVGLAGGNGELFFGEGSRLTVL.